Shown below are 25 T cell receptor beta chains from a single sample sequenced in a study of patients and donors after allogeneic stem cell transplantation. From the RT-PCR reads, TCRdb called clonotypes with MiXCR, one entry per CDR3 protein. This sample carries 900,000 to 1,000,000 distinct CDR3 sequences, roughly 17% of them seen once, and the ten largest clones take 6%. Sequenced input: blood, either unsorted or a sorted T cell fraction (not recorded which). The receptors originated from a human donor who was either an allogeneic HSCT recipient or a stem cell or donor lymphocyte infusion donor (not recorded which). It is not recorded whose cells these are; they may come from a transplant donor.

This chain connects TRBV20-1 to TRBJ2-1, with D perhaps TRBD2 (6 bases). Trimming took off 6 bases at V and 2 bases at J, with 20 bases between the two ends. The germline gives CDR1 DFQATT, CDR2 SNEGSKA (reference sequence). The CDR3 extends over 16 amino acids. The CDR3 coding sequence is TGCAGTGCAAGCCAATTCGGGAGTAAAGCCTACAATGAGCAGTTCTTC. This sequence encodes CSASQFGSKAYNEQFF.

This chain joins TRBV20-1 and TRBJ2-5; D perhaps matches TRBD2 (6 bases). Germline loops: CDR1 DFQATT, CDR2 SNEGSKA (reference sequence). V was clipped by 6 bases and J by 6 bases, with 23 bases between them. The CDR3 runs 15 residues. CDR3 sequence: CSAGPGASGGKTQYF. The DNA of the CDR3 is TGCAGTGCGGGACCCGGAGCTTCCGGAGGGAAGACCCAGTACTTC.

The chain employs TRBV6-1 and TRBJ2-7; TRBD2 matches 9 bases. Trimming removed 6 bases from V and 3 bases from J; junction bases left unmatched: 12. Germline CDR1 MNHNS, CDR2 SASEGT. The CDR3 consists of 16 residues. The CDR3 coding sequence is TGTGCCAGCAGAGCCCGGGGGACTAGCTGGGTCTACGAGCAGTACTTC. Protein sequence: CASRARGTSWVYEQYF.

The chain combines TRBV10-3 with TRBJ2-3; TRBD2 agrees at 10 bases. V shed 7 bases, J shed 4 bases, and the junction held 11 bases outside the gene matches. Germline V gene data show CDR1 as ENHRY and CDR2 as SYGVKD. The CDR3 loop spans 16 amino acids. The CDR3 loop is CAIKGQSGGASDTQYF. DNA for the CDR3: TGTGCCATCAAGGGGCAGAGCGGGGGGGCATCAGATACGCAGTATTTT.

This clonotype was detected only a few times. This chain uses TRBV20-1 with TRBJ2-7; D gene ambiguous. The CDR3 is 11 residues long. Per the germline V gene, CDR1 is DFQATT and CDR2 is SNEGSKA (reference sequence). V lost 1 base and J 5 bases, leaving 6 bases between the germline ends. CDR3 sequence reads: CSARGSHEQYF. The CDR3 nucleotides read TGCAGTGCTAGAGGTAGCCACGAGCAGTACTTC.

The V gene is TRBV7-9, the J gene TRBJ2-7, with D perhaps TRBD1 or TRBD2 (5 bases each). The germline CDR1 and CDR2 sequences are SEHNR and FQNEAQ (reference sequence). Trimming cost V 4 bases and J 4 bases, with 17 bases left between them. This CDR3 contains 15 residues. CDR3 region: CASSSGTASVYEQYF. In DNA, the CDR3 is TGTGCCAGCAGCTCTGGGACGGCCTCCGTGTACGAGCAGTACTTC.

The rearrangement joins TRBV28 to TRBJ1-2, with a weak D call TRBD1 (5 bases). Trimming cost V 1 base and J 1 base, with 10 bases left between them. CDR1 and CDR2 from the germline V gene are MDHEN and SYDVKM. CDR3 length equals 15 residues. The CDR3 here is CASSLLLGGNYGYTF. The DNA for the CDR3 is TGTGCCAGCAGTTTATTATTGGGGGGTAACTATGGCTACACCTTC.

V gene TRBV4-2 combines with J gene TRBJ2-1; D could derive from TRBD1 or TRBD2 (5 bases each). With 1 base removed from V and 0 bases from J, the gap between germline ends came to 13 bases. The CDR3 length is 17 residues. Per the germline V gene, CDR1 is LGHNA and CDR2 is YNFKEQ. The CDR3 nucleotides are TGTGCCAGCAGCCAAGCTAACGGGGCAGGCTCCTACAATGAGCAGTTCTTC. Its protein is CASSQANGAGSYNEQFF.

This clonotype has only a few counts. The V gene is TRBV6-5, the J gene TRBJ1-3; no clear D. V was shortened by 2 bases and J by 4 bases, with 12 bases between the two germline ends. Germline assignment: CDR1 MNHEY and CDR2 SVGAGI. The CDR3 covers 15 residues. This CDR3 reads CASSYGKTGGNTIYF. For the CDR3, the DNA is TGTGCCAGCAGTTACGGAAAAACCGGAGGAAACACCATATATTTT.

The gene calls are TRBV7-8 and TRBJ1-1; perhaps TRBD1 as D (6 bases). CDR3 length equals 13 residues. Per the germline V gene, CDR1 is SGHVS and CDR2 is FQNEAQ. Between the trimmed V and J ends, which lost 5 bases and 5 bases, there was a span of 12 bases. DNA for the CDR3: TGTGCCAGCAGCCACTCCAGGGGAACTGAAGCTTTCTTT. Its protein product is CASSHSRGTEAFF. The variable domain in full, with the rest retrieved from reference TRBV7-8 and TRBJ1-1, is GAGVSQSPRYKVAKRGQDVALRCDPISGHVSLFWYQQALGQGPEFLTYFQNEAQLDKSGLPSDRFFAERPEGSVSTLKIQRTQQEDSAVYLCASSHSRGTEAFFGQGTRLTVV.

The chain joins TRBV24-1 to TRBJ2-1, with D unclear. The CDR3 consists of 17 residues. From germline, CDR1 is KGHDR and CDR2 SFDVKD. The ends were cut back, 4 bases at V and 3 bases at J, with 18 bases in the middle. The CDR3 DNA reads as TGTGCCACCAGTGACTCCTTCTCACCCACCCGCTACAATGAGCAGTTCTTC. This encodes CATSDSFSPTRYNEQFF.

This clonotype came up a few times. The chain is built from TRBV5-1 and TRBJ2-3; the D gene could be TRBD1 or TRBD2 (6 bases each). This CDR3 comprises 16 residues. The V gene lost 1 base and the J gene lost 2 bases, with 14 bases spanning the gap. CDR1 is SGHRS and CDR2 is YFSETQ in the germline V gene. In DNA, the CDR3 is TGCGCCAGCAGCTTGAGGAGGGGGTGGGCCACAGATACGCAGTATTTT. Translating gives CASSLRRGWATDTQYF.

This clonotype has just a few counts. The chain has TRBV5-5 and TRBJ2-3, with 10 bases aligning to TRBD1. The CDR3 extends over 15 amino acids. V gave up 4 bases and J gave up 12 bases; unmatched junction bases: 14. Germline assignment: CDR1 SGHKS and CDR2 YYEKEE (reference sequence). The CDR3 sequence is CASSRRGQGTPLQYF. For the CDR3, the DNA is TGTGCCAGCAGCCGCCGGGGACAGGGGACCCCCCTACAGTATTTT.

This clonotype was recorded a few times. V and J are TRBV6-5 and TRBJ2-1; D is unresolved. The germline V and J ends were trimmed by 4 bases and 7 bases, with 14 bases remaining between them. CDR1 and CDR2 (germline): MNHEY, SVGAGI. CDR3 length: 14 amino acids. The CDR3 here is CASSSSLGRNEQFF. The CDR3 nucleotides read TGTGCCAGCAGTTCCTCCCTAGGACGTAATGAGCAGTTCTTC.

This clonotype showed up just a few times. V usage is TRBV12-3 or TRBV12-4 and J usage is TRBJ2-1; 10 nucleotides match TRBD2. V shed 7 bases, J shed 0 bases, and the junction held 15 bases outside the gene matches. The CDR3 runs 19 residues. CDR3 loop: CASTQRWTSGGSSYNEQFF. The CDR3 nucleotides are TGTGCCAGCACCCAAAGGTGGACTAGCGGAGGGAGCTCCTACAATGAGCAGTTCTTC.

The V gene is TRBV7-9, the J gene TRBJ1-1, with no clear D. This CDR3 spans 17 amino acids. Germline lookup yields CDR1 SEHNR and CDR2 FQNEAQ (reference sequence). V lost 10 bases, J lost 1 base, and 25 bases lay in between. CDR3 DNA sequence: TGTGCCACCCCAGCTTACCCCTACGGCAGCCGGAACACTGAAGCTTTCTTT. Protein sequence: CATPAYPYGSRNTEAFF.

This clonotype has more than one count but fewer than ten. The genes are TRBV20-1 and TRBJ2-3; D remains unclear. The CDR3 is made up of 12 amino acids. The V end lost 0 bases, the J end lost 6 bases, and 7 bases lay between the germline ends. The germline V gene encodes CDR1 DFQATT and CDR2 SNEGSKA (reference sequence). The CDR3 bases are TGCAGTGCTAGAGATGAGAAGGATACGCAGTATTTT. Translating gives CSARDEKDTQYF.

J is TRBJ2-2 and V is TRBV25-1; no reliable D call. The CDR3 is made up of 16 amino acids. CDR1 is MGHDK, CDR2 SYGVNS, per germline. Trimming cost V 3 bases and J 4 bases, with 15 bases left between them. The CDR3 coding sequence is TGTGCCAGCAGTGATAGACACTCCCGAGGCACCGGGGAGCTGTTTTTT. Translation gives CASSDRHSRGTGELFF.

This clonotype has at least ten counts. The rearrangement links TRBV24-1 to TRBJ2-7; TRBD1 matches at 10 bases. The germline CDR1 and CDR2 sequences are KGHDR and SFDVKD. Germline trimming cut 3 bases from V and 1 base from J; bases unmatched to any gene: 2. The CDR3 contains 15 residues. CDR3 DNA: TGTGCCACCAGTGATCCGGGACAGGGGTCCTACGAGCAGTACTTC. Its protein is CATSDPGQGSYEQYF.

The V call is TRBV2, the J call TRBJ1-5; D gene unclear. Germline-derived CDR1 and CDR2 are SNHLY and FYNNEI. Trimming left V 3 bases short and J 0 bases short, with 18 bases between. The CDR3 has 18 amino acids. The CDR3 loop reads CASSEWVTGSHSNQPQHF. CDR3 nucleotide sequence: TGTGCCAGCAGTGAGTGGGTTACGGGATCCCATAGCAATCAGCCCCAGCATTTT.

This clonotype was picked up a small number of times. The CDR3 sequence is CSARDYREKGTEAFF. CDR3 nucleotides: TGCAGTGCTAGAGATTATAGGGAAAAGGGCACTGAAGCTTTCTTT. The chain has TRBV20-1 and TRBJ1-1; D gene unclear. The germline V gene encodes CDR1 DFQATT and CDR2 SNEGSKA (reference sequence). CDR3 length equals 15 residues. V shed 0 bases and J shed 4 bases, with 15 bases lying between them.

The CDR3 protein is CASTPTDLSSGNTIYF. Written as DNA, the CDR3 is TGTGCCAGCACTCCGACAGATTTGAGCTCTGGAAACACCATATATTTT. V and J are TRBV6-1 and TRBJ1-3, with TRBD1 as a possible D gene (5 bases). CDR1 is MNHNS, CDR2 SASEGT, per germline. The CDR3 is 16 amino acids. Trimming took off 7 bases at V and 0 bases at J, with 16 bases between the two ends.

At least ten counts were recorded for this clonotype. The J gene is TRBJ1-2, the V gene TRBV4-2; D is ambiguous. V was shortened by 2 bases and J by 4 bases, with 17 bases between the two germline ends. Germline values: CDR1 LGHNA, CDR2 YNFKEQ. The CDR3 is 16 amino acids. CDR3 bases: TGTGCCAGCAGCCAACCCGTGGGCGGTCTGGGCTATGGCTACACCTTC. Protein product: CASSQPVGGLGYGYTF.

Only one count was recorded for this clonotype. This chain joins TRBV5-5 and TRBJ2-7, with a possible D match to TRBD1 (5 bases). V lost 2 bases and J 2 bases, leaving 17 bases between the germline ends. Germline-derived CDR1 and CDR2 are SGHKS and YYEKEE (reference sequence). There are 16 residues in the CDR3. This CDR3 reads CASSFAEWGSPYEQYF. The CDR3 nucleotides are TGTGCCAGCAGCTTTGCGGAGTGGGGCAGCCCCTACGAGCAGTACTTC.

This chain uses TRBV10-3 with TRBJ2-7; a possible D gene is TRBD2 (6 bases). The CDR3 is 13 residues long. CDR1 is ENHRY, CDR2 SYGVKD, per germline. The ends were cut back, 9 bases at V and 3 bases at J, with 15 bases in the middle. CDR3 residues: CAMAGQNLYEQYF. The DNA of the CDR3 is TGTGCCATGGCGGGGCAGAACCTCTACGAGCAGTACTTC.